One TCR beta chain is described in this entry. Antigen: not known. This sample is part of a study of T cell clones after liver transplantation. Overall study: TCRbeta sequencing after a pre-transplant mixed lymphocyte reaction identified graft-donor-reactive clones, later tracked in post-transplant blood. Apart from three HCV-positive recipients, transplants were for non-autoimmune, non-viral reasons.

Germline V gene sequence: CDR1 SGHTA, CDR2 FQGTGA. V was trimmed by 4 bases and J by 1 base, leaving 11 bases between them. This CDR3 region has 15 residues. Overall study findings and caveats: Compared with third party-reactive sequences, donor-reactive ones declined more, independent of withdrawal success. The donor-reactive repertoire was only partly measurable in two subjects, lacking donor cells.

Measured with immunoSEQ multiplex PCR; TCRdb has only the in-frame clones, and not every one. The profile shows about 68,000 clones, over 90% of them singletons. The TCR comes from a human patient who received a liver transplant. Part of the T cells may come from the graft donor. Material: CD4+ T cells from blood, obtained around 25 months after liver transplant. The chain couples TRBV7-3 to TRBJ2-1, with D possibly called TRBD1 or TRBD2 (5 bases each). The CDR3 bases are TGTGCCAGCAGCTCAGGGAGAGCTTCCTACAATGAGCAGTTCTTC. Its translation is CASSSGRASYNEQFF.